This T cell receptor (beta chain) was found in a study of long-term antiretroviral therapy in people with HIV. The study, taken as a whole, reports: An increase in diversity followed ART, yet levels stayed below transplant donor controls. Controls exceeded HIV repertoires in CDR3 length range.

This CDR3 is 15 amino acids long. The germline CDR1 and CDR2 sequences are SGHNT and YYREEE (reference sequence). V gave up 2 bases and J gave up 3 bases, with 15 bases separating them. This was the immunoSEQ v3.0 assay at survey level. The data were produced by immunoSEQ multiplex PCR, yet TCRdb's version contains in-frame clones alone and is incomplete. The table records about 43,000 clones, 94% of them present only once. For this clone: The antigen is not known.

The sequenced sample was unsorted PBMCs, obtained approximately 9.1 years after starting antiretroviral therapy. The chain has TRBV5-4 and TRBJ2-7; the D is unclear. The sequence was obtained from a man younger than 45 with HIV. CDR3 amino acids: CASSFNMGQSYEQYF. As DNA, the CDR3 is TGTGCCAGCAGCTTTAATATGGGCCAGAGCTACGAGCAGTACTTC.